These 15 T cell receptor beta chains were all obtained from the same sample, sequenced in a study of post-analysis software for immune sequencing data. Unique molecular identifiers featured in each of the TCR beta cDNA libraries. MiXCR was run by TCRdb on the PCR reads, yielding one entry per CDR3 protein. The repertoire holds approximately 440,000 distinct CDR3 sequences, with approximately 46% as singletons. General study points: Controls had lower frequencies than patients of about 5 TRBV segments, which included TRBV5-6, TRBV5-1 and TRBV20-1.

Their antigens are not known. Sequenced material: blood. The receptors were gathered from a girl between 5 and 17 years old with multiple sclerosis.

There are a few counts of this clonotype. The chain has TRBV5-1 and TRBJ2-5, with 8 bases matching TRBD1. Per germline, CDR1 SGHRS and CDR2 YFSETQ. The CDR3 totals 14 residues. J was trimmed by 11 bases and V by 0 bases; bases with no gene match: 9. The CDR3: CASSLGQGWDEQYF. CDR3 DNA: TGCGCCAGCAGCTTGGGACAGGGGTGGGATGAGCAGTACTTC.

The chain links TRBV27 to TRBJ2-7, with 9 bases aligning to TRBD1. Germline CDR1 MNHEY, CDR2 SMNVEV (reference sequence). Trimming cost V 3 bases and J 7 bases; bases outside gene matches: 7. The CDR3 runs 14 residues. The DNA for the CDR3 is TGTGCCAGCAGTTTTGGGACAGGGACGGTTGAGCAGTACTTC. Translated: CASSFGTGTVEQYF.

The chain recombines TRBV10-3 with TRBJ2-7; TRBD1 might be the D (5 bases). The germline gives CDR1 ENHRY, CDR2 SYGVKD. Trimming took off 4 bases at V and 2 bases at J, with 9 bases between the two ends. This CDR3 is 13 amino acids long. Here the CDR3 DNA reads TGTGCCATCAGTGGGATACAGGCCTACGAGCAGTACTTC. It codes for CAISGIQAYEQYF.

The CDR3 region has the DNA TGTGCCAGCAGCGTAGTCCTGGGGGGTACGCAGTATTTT. As protein: CASSVVLGGTQYF. The rearrangement uses TRBV9 and TRBJ2-3; maybe TRBD2 (6 bases). Trimming removed 0 bases at V and 8 bases at J, with 10 bases between. The CDR3 covers 13 residues. CDR1 and CDR2 from the germline V gene are SGDLS and YYNGEE.

The chain joins TRBV20-1 to TRBJ2-7; 8 bases map to TRBD2. Germline V lookup: CDR1 DFQATT, CDR2 SNEGSKA (reference sequence). The CDR3 consists of 14 residues. J was trimmed by 1 base and V by 3 bases; bases with no gene match: 5. CDR3 region: CSARGLDYSYEQYF. For the CDR3, the DNA is TGCAGTGCTAGGGGACTAGACTATTCCTACGAGCAGTACTTC.

The gene calls are TRBV24-1 and TRBJ1-5, with 8 bases identical to TRBD1. Per germline, CDR1 KGHDR and CDR2 SFDVKD. V gave up 5 bases and J gave up 4 bases; unmatched junction bases: 9. The CDR3 has 16 amino acids. CDR3 region: CATSATPDRGNQPQHF. CDR3 DNA: TGTGCCACCAGTGCAACCCCCGACAGGGGAAATCAGCCCCAGCATTTT.

V is TRBV20-1 and J is TRBJ2-1; D perhaps matches TRBD2 (5 bases). The CDR3 totals 15 residues. Germline CDR1 is DFQATT and CDR2 is SNEGSKA (reference sequence). The V end was cut by 2 bases, the J end by 3 bases, with 14 bases between. CDR3 DNA: TGCAGTGCTAGACCCGAACTAGTTCGCTACAATGAGCAGTTCTTC. Amino acid sequence: CSARPELVRYNEQFF.

This chain connects TRBV20-1 to TRBJ2-3; no clear D. The length of the CDR3 is 17 residues. V lost 3 bases and J 5 bases, leaving 24 bases between the germline ends. Looked up from germline, CDR1 is DFQATT and CDR2 is SNEGSKA (reference sequence). The CDR3 loop is CSARNPEDLGVQDTQYF. The CDR3 bases are TGCAGTGCTAGGAATCCAGAAGATTTGGGCGTACAAGATACGCAGTATTTT.

V usage is TRBV27 and J usage is TRBJ1-6; the D gene is possibly TRBD1 (5 bases). Between the trimmed V and J ends, which lost 2 bases and 1 base, there was a span of 12 bases. Germline V gene data show CDR1 as MNHEY and CDR2 as SMNVEV (reference sequence). The CDR3 totals 17 residues. The CDR3 reads CASSLMGVGSYNSPLHF. CDR3 nucleotides: TGTGCCAGCAGTTTAATGGGGGTGGGATCCTATAATTCACCCCTCCACTTT.

This clonotype has a count of ten or more. The chain joins TRBV12-3 or TRBV12-4 to TRBJ2-7; D not resolved. The CDR3 is 13 amino acids. Between the trimmed V and J ends, which lost 6 bases and 0 bases, there was a span of 9 bases. For the CDR3, the DNA is TGTGCCAGCAGGGACGGCATCTCCTACGAGCAGTACTTC. Encoded protein: CASRDGISYEQYF.

Notes on this clonotype: An end of the junction does not agree with germline; a read error may underlie this. The chain combines TRBV19 with TRBJ2-7, with 9 bases fitting TRBD1. The V gene's germline CDR1 is LNHDA and CDR2 SQIVND (reference sequence). The CDR3 contains 16 residues. The CDR3 region has the DNA TGTGCCAGTAGGTCCGGGACAGGGATAGGGTCCTACAAGCAGTACTTC. This translates into CASRSGTGIGSYKQYF.

The sample holds a few counts of this clonotype. The chain is built from TRBV7-9 and TRBJ2-5; D is perhaps TRBD2 (5 bases). CDR1 is SEHNR and CDR2 is FQNEAQ in the germline V gene (reference sequence). Trimming took 4 bases from V and 3 from J, leaving 21 bases between them. CDR3 length: 17 amino acids. The CDR3 DNA is TGTGCCAGCAGCTCAATCCCCCCCCCGGCGGGCGAAGAGACCCAGTACTTC. Translated: CASSSIPPPAGEETQYF.

This chain connects TRBV20-1 to TRBJ1-2; TRBD1 might be the D (6 bases). CDR1 and CDR2 (germline): DFQATT, SNEGSKA (reference sequence). The CDR3 is made up of 15 amino acids. Trimming took off 5 bases at V and 4 bases at J, with 20 bases between the two ends. CDR3 in DNA: TGCAGTGCTTCCCGCGGGCAGGGGCCCTTCTATGGCTACACCTTC. Translated: CSASRGQGPFYGYTF.

The chain is built from TRBV28 and TRBJ1-1; D remains ambiguous. Between the trimmed V and J ends, which lost 10 bases and 3 bases, there was a span of 12 bases. The germline gives CDR1 MDHEN, CDR2 SYDVKM. CDR3 length equals 12 residues. The DNA of the CDR3 is TGTGCCACCGACGAGGGAGACACTGAAGCTTTCTTT. Its protein is CATDEGDTEAFF.

The rearrangement links TRBV15 to TRBJ2-5; 13 bases are a match to TRBD2. Germline V gene data show CDR1 as LNHNV and CDR2 as YYDKDF (reference sequence). The CDR3 extends over 17 amino acids. Trimming cost V 0 bases and J 2 bases; bases outside gene matches: 3. This CDR3 reads CATSRELTSGGQETQYF. The CDR3 DNA sequence: TGTGCCACCAGCAGAGAACTGACTAGCGGGGGGCAAGAGACCCAGTACTTC.